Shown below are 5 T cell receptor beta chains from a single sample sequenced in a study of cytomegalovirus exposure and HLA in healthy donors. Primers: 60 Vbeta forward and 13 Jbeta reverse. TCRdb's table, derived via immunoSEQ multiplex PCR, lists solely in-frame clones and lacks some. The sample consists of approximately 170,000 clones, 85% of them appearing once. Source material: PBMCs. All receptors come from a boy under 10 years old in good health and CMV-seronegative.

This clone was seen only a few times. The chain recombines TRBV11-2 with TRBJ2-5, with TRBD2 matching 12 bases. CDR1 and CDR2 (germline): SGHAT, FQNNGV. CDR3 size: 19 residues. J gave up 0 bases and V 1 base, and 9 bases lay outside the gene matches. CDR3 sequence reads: CASSLAPSLAGGYQETQYF. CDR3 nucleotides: TGTGCCAGCAGCTTAGCCCCTTCCCTAGCGGGGGGGTACCAAGAGACCCAGTACTTC.

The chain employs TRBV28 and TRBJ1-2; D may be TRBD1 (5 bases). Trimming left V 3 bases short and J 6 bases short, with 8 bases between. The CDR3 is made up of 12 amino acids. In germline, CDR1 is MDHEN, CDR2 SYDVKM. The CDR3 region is CASSLLGDGYTF. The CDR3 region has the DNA TGTGCCAGCAGTTTGTTAGGGGATGGCTACACCTTC.

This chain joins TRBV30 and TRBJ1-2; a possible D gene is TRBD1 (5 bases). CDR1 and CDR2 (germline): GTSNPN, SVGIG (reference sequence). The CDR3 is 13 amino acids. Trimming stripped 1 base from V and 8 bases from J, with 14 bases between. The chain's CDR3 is CAWSGDSTGGYTF. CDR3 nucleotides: TGTGCCTGGAGTGGGGACTCAACGGGGGGCTACACCTTC.

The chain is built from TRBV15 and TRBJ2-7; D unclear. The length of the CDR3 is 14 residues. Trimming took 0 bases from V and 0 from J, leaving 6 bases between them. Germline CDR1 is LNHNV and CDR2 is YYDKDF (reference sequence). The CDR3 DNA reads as TGTGCCACCAGCAGAGATCCCGGCTCCTACGAGCAGTACTTC. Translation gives CATSRDPGSYEQYF.

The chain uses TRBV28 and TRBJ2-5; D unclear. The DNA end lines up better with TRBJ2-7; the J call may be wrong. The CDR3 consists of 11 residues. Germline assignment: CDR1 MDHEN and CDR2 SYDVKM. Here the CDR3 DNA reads TGTGCCAGCAAGATGAACTACGAGCAGTACTTC. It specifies CASKMNYEQYF.